Sequencing of this T cell receptor beta chain was carried out in a study of T cells in Graves' hyperthyroidism and ophthalmopathy. Diagnoses were established using clinical symptoms, serum thyroxine and TRAb, thyroid ultrasound and orbital computed tomography. From RNA transcripts, TCR beta CDR3 regions were amplified. HTBI primers were employed in a first-round RT-PCR of the TCR CDR3. TCRdb ran MiXCR on the multiplex PCR reads and lists one entry per CDR3 protein. The sample consists of around 540,000 distinct CDR3 sequences, roughly 46% of them appearing once. This clonotype occurred many times. Sequencing input: peripheral blood or thyroid tissue (not recorded which). This sequence was found in a woman between 18 and 30 years old with Graves' hyperthyroidism.

The CDR3 here is CASSDGTAAFGYTF. CDR3 nucleotide sequence: TGTGCCAGTAGCGACGGGACGGCTGCTTTTGGCTACACCTTC. The rearrangement uses TRBV19 and TRBJ1-2; weak D call: TRBD1 (5 bases). The length of the CDR3 is 14 residues. The germline CDR1 and CDR2 sequences are LNHDA and SQIVND (reference sequence). The V gene lost 6 bases and the J gene lost 7 bases, with 18 bases spanning the gap.